Sequencing of this TCR beta chain was carried out in a study of T cell responses to AZD1222 COVID-19 vaccine. General study results and limits: Donors were largely white British and mainly female; clonal diversity was possibly underestimated. The study sampled repertoires only after the peak T cell response. Nearly half of spike-specific TCRs reportedly target variant regions that are unmutated in the B.1.351 and B.1.1.7 variants.

TCRdb's copy holds only in-frame clones and misses some; the assay was immunoSEQ multiplex PCR. The sample yields approximately 150,000 clones, 92% seen once. Worth noting for this clone: The target antigen is unknown.

Second-dose timings of about 4 or about 12 weeks were pooled. The sample in question was peripheral blood, obtained 28 days after the second AZD1222 dose. The TCR originated in an adult who received the AZD1222 COVID-19 vaccine.

DNA of the CDR3: TGTGCCAGCAGTTTAGGGTCCCTTTCCGGCTACACCTTC. Its translation: CASSLGSLSGYTF. The chain is built from TRBV12-3 or TRBV12-4 and TRBJ1-2, with D unclear. This CDR3 contains 13 residues. Trimming pared 1 base from V and 8 bases from J, leaving 11 bases between.